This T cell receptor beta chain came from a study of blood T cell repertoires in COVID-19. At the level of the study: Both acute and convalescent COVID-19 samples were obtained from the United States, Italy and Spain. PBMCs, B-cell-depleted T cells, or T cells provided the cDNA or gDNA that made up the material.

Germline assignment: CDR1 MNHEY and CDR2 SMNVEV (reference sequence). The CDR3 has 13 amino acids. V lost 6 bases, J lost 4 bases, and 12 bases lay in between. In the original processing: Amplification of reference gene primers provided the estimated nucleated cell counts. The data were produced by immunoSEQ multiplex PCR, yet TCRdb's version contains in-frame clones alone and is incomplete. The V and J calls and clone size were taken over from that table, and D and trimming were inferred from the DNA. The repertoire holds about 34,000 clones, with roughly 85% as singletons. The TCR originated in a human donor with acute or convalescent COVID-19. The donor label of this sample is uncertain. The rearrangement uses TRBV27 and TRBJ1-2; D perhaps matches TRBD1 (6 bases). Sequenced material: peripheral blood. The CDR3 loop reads CASSQYRAYGYTF. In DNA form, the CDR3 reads TGTGCCAGCAGCCAGTACAGGGCCTATGGCTACACCTTC.